This T cell receptor beta chain stems from a study of blood T cell repertoires in COVID-19. Germline V gene data show CDR1 as SGHRS and CDR2 as YFSETQ. This CDR3 has 15 amino acids. V was trimmed by 0 bases and J by 7 bases, leaving 13 bases between them. Clones were sequenced by immunoSEQ multiplex PCR, and TCRdb holds only the in-frame ones, with some missing. Of under 300,000 clones detected, around 83% appear once; the ten largest clones hold 5.7%. The sample taken for sequencing was peripheral blood. The sequence was collected from an older man with acute or convalescent COVID-19. The chain has TRBV5-1 and TRBJ1-4; D may be TRBD1 (6 bases). CDR3 nucleotide sequence: TGCGCCAGCAGCTTGGCCGGCCAGGGGACTGAAAAACTGTTTTTT. This sequence encodes CASSLAGQGTEKLFF.